Listed below are T cell receptor beta chains from one sample, sequenced in a study of T cells in Graves' hyperthyroidism and ophthalmopathy. MiXCR, run by TCRdb on the multiplex PCR reads, gives a single entry per CDR3 protein. The sample carries about 640,000 distinct CDR3 sequences, about 14% recorded once. Input material: blood. These receptors all stem from a woman aged 45-65 years with Graves' ophthalmopathy. The CDR3 runs from the conserved cysteine through the conserved F or W. Each record gives: V gene, clone size, J gene, D gene, CDR3 DNA, CDR3 protein. D genes are given only for firm matches. Size tells how often a clone was seen (once, few, many) or the class of an expanded clone, and some rows leave it out.

v_call: TRBV24-1
clone_size: NA
j_call: TRBJ2-1
d_call: TRBD2
cdr3_nt: TGTGCCACCAGTGACCAAGGACTAGCGGGAGGCCCCAGCGCCTACAATGAGCAGTTCTTC
cdr3_aa: CATSDQGLAGGPSAYNEQFF

v_call: TRBV18
clone_size: many
j_call: TRBJ1-1
d_call: NA
cdr3_nt: TGTGCCAGCTCACCGGGGGAGTTGTACACTGAAGCTTTCTTT
cdr3_aa: CASSPGELYTEAFF

v_call: TRBV27
clone_size: NA
j_call: TRBJ2-5
d_call: NA
cdr3_nt: TGTGCCAGCAGTCCGGGACACTCCCAAGAGACCCAGTACTTC
cdr3_aa: CASSPGHSQETQYF

v_call: TRBV20-1
clone_size: NA
j_call: TRBJ1-2
d_call: TRBD1
cdr3_nt: TGCAGTGCTAGTAGGACAGGGCCTAACTATGGCTACACCTTC
cdr3_aa: CSASRTGPNYGYTF

v_call: TRBV4-3
clone_size: few
j_call: TRBJ2-7
d_call: NA
cdr3_nt: TGCGCCAGCAGCCAATTCCGGGACAAGTACGAGCAGTACTTC
cdr3_aa: CASSQFRDKYEQYF

v_call: TRBV6-1
clone_size: NA
j_call: TRBJ1-1
d_call: NA
cdr3_nt: TGTGCCAGCACCTCCCCGACGGGGCAGTTGAACACTGAAGCTTTCTTT
cdr3_aa: CASTSPTGQLNTEAFF

v_call: TRBV20-1
clone_size: NA
j_call: TRBJ1-1
d_call: NA
cdr3_nt: TGCAGTGCTAGCTTACAGGGGAACACTGAAGCTTTCTTT
cdr3_aa: CSASLQGNTEAFF

v_call: TRBV3-1
clone_size: few
j_call: TRBJ2-6
d_call: NA
cdr3_nt: TGTGCCAGCAGCCAATGGCACTCTGGGGCCAACGTCCTGACTTTC
cdr3_aa: CASSQWHSGANVLTF

v_call: TRBV6-2/TRBV6-3
clone_size: many
j_call: TRBJ2-4
d_call: NA
cdr3_nt: TGTGCCAGCAGCTACGGGCCTTATGGGGACATTCAGTACTTC
cdr3_aa: CASSYGPYGDIQYF

v_call: TRBV2
clone_size: NA
j_call: TRBJ1-4
d_call: NA
cdr3_nt: TGTGCCAGCAGGGCGACAGCAACTAATGAAAAACTGTTTTTT
cdr3_aa: CASRATATNEKLFF

v_call: TRBV7-2
clone_size: many
j_call: TRBJ1-1
d_call: NA
cdr3_nt: TGTGCCAGCAGCTTCGACGGGACAGAAGCTTTCTTT
cdr3_aa: CASSFDGTEAFF

v_call: TRBV12-3/TRBV12-4
clone_size: many
j_call: TRBJ2-3
d_call: NA
cdr3_nt: TGTGCCAGCAGTTCCCTGGGACGACACACACACACAGATACGCAGTATTTT
cdr3_aa: CASSSLGRHTHTDTQYF

v_call: TRBV28
clone_size: many
j_call: TRBJ1-1
d_call: TRBD1
cdr3_nt: TGTGCCAGCAGCTCACAGGGGGCTATCGAAGCTTTCTTT
cdr3_aa: CASSSQGAIEAFF

v_call: TRBV18
clone_size: many
j_call: TRBJ2-7
d_call: TRBD2
cdr3_nt: TGTGCCAGCTCCCCGGGACTAGGCTCCTACGAGCAGTACTTC
cdr3_aa: CASSPGLGSYEQYF

v_call: TRBV20-1
clone_size: many
j_call: TRBJ2-1
d_call: NA
cdr3_nt: TGCAGTGCTAGAGATTCCAGCCAAAGCTCCTACAATGAGCAGTTCTTC
cdr3_aa: CSARDSSQSSYNEQFF

v_call: TRBV28
clone_size: many
j_call: TRBJ2-1
d_call: TRBD1
cdr3_nt: TGTGCCAGCAGTCCGGGACAGGCCCACAATGAGCAGTTCTTC
cdr3_aa: CASSPGQAHNEQFF

v_call: TRBV28
clone_size: many
j_call: TRBJ2-4
d_call: TRBD1
cdr3_nt: TGTGCCAGCACACCTTCACAGGGGGCGAAAAACATTCAGTACTTC
cdr3_aa: CASTPSQGAKNIQYF

v_call: TRBV5-6
clone_size: NA
j_call: TRBJ1-1
d_call: NA
cdr3_nt: TGTGCCAGCAGCTTTGCCTCCAGCTATTCCACTGAAGCTTTCTTT
cdr3_aa: CASSFASSYSTEAFF

v_call: TRBV7-3
clone_size: few
j_call: TRBJ2-3
d_call: NA
cdr3_nt: TGTGCCAGCAGCGCCCTGACTAGATTGAAGTCAGATACGCAGTATTTT
cdr3_aa: CASSALTRLKSDTQYF

v_call: TRBV27
clone_size: many
j_call: TRBJ2-1
d_call: NA
cdr3_nt: TGTGCCAGCAGTTTATCGACGTGGACTATCCCTACAAGTGAGCAGTTCTTC
cdr3_aa: CASSLSTWTIPTSEQFF